This passage covers 6 T cell receptor beta chains from one sample sequenced in a study of blood T cell repertoires in COVID-19. Repertoires were generated with immunoSEQ multiplex PCR, while TCRdb's copy carries only in-frame clones and drops some. Here the sample spans hundreds of thousands of clones, approximately 84% being singletons. Sequenced sample: peripheral blood. The receptors stem from an elderly woman with acute or convalescent COVID-19.

The chain links TRBV4-1 to TRBJ2-2, with D hard to call. The germline V gene encodes CDR1 MGHRA and CDR2 YSYEKL. The CDR3 sequence is 12 residues long. With 3 bases removed from V and 5 bases from J, the gap between germline ends came to 4 bases. CDR3 sequence: CASSQTTGELFF. CDR3 bases: TGCGCCAGCAGCCAGACTACCGGGGAGCTGTTTTTT.

V and J are TRBV6-5 and TRBJ1-6; D call uncertain. The CDR3 has 15 residues. The germline V gene encodes CDR1 MNHEY and CDR2 SVGAGI. The ends were cut back, 5 bases at V and 7 bases at J, with 15 bases in the middle. In DNA, the CDR3 is TGTGCCAGCAGTACGGGGATCATGGGGAATTCACCCCTCCACTTT. This translates into CASSTGIMGNSPLHF.

The gene calls are TRBV5-1 and TRBJ2-3; no clear D gene. With 2 bases removed from V and 0 bases from J, the gap between germline ends came to 10 bases. CDR3 length: 15 amino acids. Germline CDR1 SGHRS, CDR2 YFSETQ. The CDR3 DNA reads as TGCGCCAGCAGCTTTGGCTCCTCTAGCACAGATACGCAGTATTTT. Amino acid sequence: CASSFGSSSTDTQYF.

The V gene is TRBV27, the J gene TRBJ2-7; perhaps TRBD1 as D (8 bases). The CDR3 spans 14 residues. The germline V gene encodes CDR1 MNHEY and CDR2 SMNVEV (reference sequence). V shed 11 bases and J shed 3 bases, with 20 bases lying between them. Written as DNA, the CDR3 is TGTGCCTCGGGGGGCGGGACAGGTAGCTACGAGCAGTACTTC. Translating gives CASGGGTGSYEQYF.

This clone was seen only once. The V gene is TRBV6-5, the J gene TRBJ1-2; D is ambiguous. V gave up 2 bases and J gave up 1 base, with 11 bases separating them. Germline assignment: CDR1 MNHEY and CDR2 SVGAGI. The CDR3 loop spans 15 amino acids. This CDR3 reads CASSYRLAFNYGYTF. CDR3 DNA sequence: TGTGCCAGCAGTTACAGACTGGCTTTTAACTATGGCTACACCTTC.

V is TRBV5-1 and J is TRBJ1-2; D unclear. Trimming removed 4 bases from V and 5 bases from J, with 12 bases in between. CDR1 and CDR2 (germline): SGHRS, YFSETQ. The CDR3 is made up of 13 amino acids. The CDR3 DNA follows: TGCGCCAGCAGCCCTGCGTCTCGATATGGCTACACCTTC. This gives the protein CASSPASRYGYTF. Full variable domain (outside the CDR3, taken from reference TRBV5-1 and TRBJ1-2): KAGVTQTPRYLIKTRGQQVTLSCSPISGHRSVSWYQQTPGQGLQFLFEYFSETQRNKGNFPGRFSGRQFSNSRSEMNVSTLELGDSALYLCASSPASRYGYTFGSGTRLTVV.